A selection of T cell receptor beta chains follows, all from one sample in a study of T cells in localized non-small cell lung cancer. Sequenced by immunoSEQ multiplex PCR; TCRdb stores in-frame clones only, minus some. This sample carries some 140,000 clones, 70% to 90% of them seen once, and the ten largest clones take approximately 1.5%. Here the sequenced sample was peripheral blood, taken before any cancer treatment. The receptors come from a female donor older than 55 with stage I lung adenocarcinoma. The CDR3 runs from the conserved cysteine through the conserved F or W. A D gene is named only where the DNA matches it firmly. The listing skips clone size in some rows; elsewhere it reads once, few, many or a size class.

d_call j_call clone_size v_call cdr3_nt cdr3_aa
TRBD2 TRBJ2-7 - TRBV15 TGTGCCACCGGCTTAGCGGGAGTTAAATACGAGCAGTACTTC CATGLAGVKYEQYF
- TRBJ2-7 once TRBV5-1 TGCGCCAGCAGCGTGGACATTTTCTCCTACGAGCAGTACTTC CASSVDIFSYEQYF
- TRBJ2-3 - TRBV7-2 TGTGCCAGCAGTCAGACCAGCGGGTTTGTTACGCAGTATTTT CASSQTSGFVTQYF
- TRBJ2-7 - TRBV10-3 TGTGCCATCAGCGGGGCGGAGTACGAGCAGTACTTC CAISGAEYEQYF
TRBD1 TRBJ1-5 - TRBV28 TGTGCCAGTAGGGCCGACAGGGTTAGCAATCAGCCCCAGCATTTT CASRADRVSNQPQHF
- TRBJ1-4 - TRBV5-1 TGCGCCAGCAGCTTGGAGGGACCAACTAATGAAAAACTGTTTTTT CASSLEGPTNEKLFF
- TRBJ2-1 - TRBV10-2 TGCGCCAGCACCTTAGCGGCACCCTCCTACAATGAGCAGTTCTTC CASTLAAPSYNEQFF
- TRBJ1-4 few TRBV30 TGTGCCTGGACTCCTCAGGCTAATGAAAAACTGTTTTTT CAWTPQANEKLFF
- TRBJ2-7 - TRBV29-1 TGCAGCTCTGGAGACACTCGCTACGAGCAGTACTTC CSSGDTRYEQYF
TRBD1 TRBJ1-1 few TRBV29-1 TGCAGCGTTTTTCAGGGGGTCATGAACACTGAAGCTTTCTTT CSVFQGVMNTEAFF
TRBD2 TRBJ2-7 - TRBV4-1 TGCGCCAGCAGCCGTACCGCTAGCGGGAGGGCCGAATACGAGCAGTACTTC CASSRTASGRAEYEQYF
- TRBJ2-7 - TRBV27 TGTGCCAGCAGTTTAGAGGGGGAGTACGAGCAGTACTTC CASSLEGEYEQYF
- TRBJ2-1 once TRBV28 TGTGCCAGCAGTTTGGGGGGGACAGGCTCCTACAATGAGCAGTTCTTC CASSLGGTGSYNEQFF
TRBD2 TRBJ2-7 - TRBV5-5 TGTGCCAGCAGACCGACACTAGCGGGACTATCCTACGAGCAGTACTTC CASRPTLAGLSYEQYF
TRBD2 TRBJ2-2 - TRBV6-1 TGTGCCAGCACGTCCGGGAGGGCGGATACCGGGGAGCTGTTTTTT CASTSGRADTGELFF